This TCR beta chain is from a study of T-cell reconstitution after alpha-beta-depleted transplantation in children. Concerning this clonotype itself: Its antigen is unknown.

For TCRbeta, the library was prepared with unique molecular identifiers. TCRdb re-analysed the PCR reads in MiXCR, keeping a single row per CDR3 protein. Of about 980,000 distinct CDR3 sequences in the sample, about 29% were seen once. The study's findings and limits: From newly produced T cells came most of the T-cell counts and diversity one year after transplant.

The sequence derives from a boy younger than two who had a stem cell transplant for SCID, so the T cells may come from the graft donor. Sequencing used PBMCs, mostly from graft donor cells, obtained 360 days after TCRalphabeta/CD19-depleted stem cell transplant.

The CDR3 here is CASSPGLGGQGRNIQYF. CDR3 nucleotides: TGCGCCAGCAGCCCCGGTCTCGGGGGACAGGGAAGGAACATTCAGTACTTC. V gene TRBV5-1 combines with J gene TRBJ2-4; TRBD1 matches 9 bases. The CDR3 covers 17 residues. CDR1 SGHRS and CDR2 YFSETQ come from the germline V gene. V gave up 4 bases and J gave up 7 bases; unmatched junction bases: 15.